The rows below give T cell receptor beta chains drawn from one sample of a study of T cell responses to AZD1222 COVID-19 vaccine. Sequenced by immunoSEQ multiplex PCR; TCRdb stores in-frame clones only, minus some. Among more than 150,000 clones listed, approximately 92% were seen once. Source: peripheral blood, taken on day 0 of AZD1222 vaccination. These receptors came from an adult in good health. The CDR3 runs from the conserved cysteine through the conserved F or W. D genes are given only for firm matches. Size tells how often a clone was seen (once, few, many) or the class of an expanded clone, and some rows leave it out.

V: TRBV5-8
J: TRBJ2-2
size: -
D: -
length: 15
CDR3: CASSFRGVFTGELFF
DNA: TGTGCCAGCAGCTTCCGAGGCGTCTTCACCGGGGAGCTGTTTTTT

V: TRBV6-5
J: TRBJ2-7
size: -
D: TRBD2
length: 15
CDR3: CASSSWGLPSYEQYF
DNA: TGTGCCAGCAGCTCTTGGGGACTACCCTCCTACGAGCAGTACTTC

V: TRBV7-2
J: TRBJ1-1
size: -
D: -
length: 15
CDR3: CASSLGGKMNTEAFF
DNA: TGTGCCAGCAGCTTAGGCGGGAAGATGAACACTGAAGCTTTCTTT

V: TRBV7-2
J: TRBJ2-3
size: -
D: TRBD2
length: 16
CDR3: CASSLGRGGRTDTQYF
DNA: TGTGCCAGCAGCTTAGGGCGGGGGGGCCGGACAGATACGCAGTATTTT

V: TRBV19
J: TRBJ1-6
size: -
D: -
length: 16
CDR3: CASSTWTAGGNSPLHF
DNA: TGTGCCAGTAGTACTTGGACAGCCGGGGGGAATTCACCCCTCCACTTT

V: TRBV18
J: TRBJ1-1
size: -
D: -
length: 13
CDR3: CASSFDRNTEAFF
DNA: TGTGCCAGCTCCTTCGACCGGAACACTGAAGCTTTCTTT

V: TRBV6-2/TRBV6-3
J: TRBJ1-1
size: -
D: TRBD1
length: 15
CDR3: CASSYSTGGDTEAFF
DNA: TGTGCCAGCAGTTACTCGACAGGGGGGGACACTGAAGCTTTCTTT

V: TRBV24-1
J: TRBJ1-5
size: -
D: -
length: 17
CDR3: CATSRGQDQGFNQPQHF
DNA: TGTGCCACCAGCCGAGGCCAGGACCAGGGGTTCAATCAGCCCCAGCATTTT

V: TRBV2
J: TRBJ1-1
size: -
D: -
length: 16
CDR3: CASSLSGGGMGTEAFF
DNA: TGTGCCAGCAGCCTCAGCGGGGGGGGTATGGGCACTGAAGCTTTCTTT

V: TRBV13
J: TRBJ1-1
size: -
D: -
length: 15
CDR3: CASSSPTDRNTEAFF
DNA: TGTGCCAGCAGCTCACCAACAGACCGGAACACTGAAGCTTTCTTT

V: TRBV19
J: TRBJ1-1
size: -
D: TRBD1
length: 13
CDR3: CASSGTGYTEAFF
DNA: TGTGCCAGTAGCGGGACAGGATACACTGAAGCTTTCTTT

V: TRBV19
J: TRBJ2-3
size: -
D: -
length: 14
CDR3: CASSRVGGTDTQYF
DNA: TGTGCCAGTAGTCGGGTCGGAGGCACAGATACGCAGTATTTT

V: TRBV19
J: TRBJ1-5
size: -
D: TRBD1
length: 15
CDR3: CASSRGTGGNQPQHF
DNA: TGTGCCAGTTCTAGGGGGACAGGGGGCAATCAGCCCCAGCATTTT

V: TRBV11-2
J: TRBJ2-6
size: -
D: TRBD1
length: 17
CDR3: CASSGGQGSAGANVLTF
DNA: TGTGCCAGCAGCGGGGGACAGGGAAGTGCTGGGGCCAACGTCCTGACTTTC

V: TRBV7-9
J: TRBJ1-3
size: -
D: -
length: 14
CDR3: CASSLEGVLNTIYF
DNA: TGTGCCAGCAGCTTAGAGGGGGTGTTAAACACCATATATTTT

V: TRBV7-2
J: TRBJ2-1
size: once
D: -
length: 17
CDR3: CASSPLPRPGPYNEQFF
DNA: TGTGCCAGCAGCCCCCTACCCCGACCGGGACCTTACAATGAGCAGTTCTTC

V: TRBV6-5
J: TRBJ1-3
size: -
D: -
length: 12
CDR3: CASSQTGDTIYF
DNA: TGTGCCAGCAGTCAAACCGGAGACACCATATATTTT

V: TRBV5-8
J: TRBJ1-2
size: once
D: -
length: 10
CDR3: CASRSRRLAF
DNA: TGTGCCAGCAGGTCCCGCCGGCTGGCCTTC

V: TRBV2
J: TRBJ1-1
size: -
D: -
length: 13
CDR3: CASSGEANTEAFF
DNA: TGTGCCAGCAGTGGAGAGGCGAACACTGAAGCTTTCTTT

V: TRBV25-1
J: TRBJ1-5
size: -
D: -
length: 14
CDR3: CASSEMGNNQPQHF
DNA: TGTGCCAGCAGTGAAATGGGGAACAATCAGCCCCAGCATTTT

V: TRBV9
J: TRBJ2-5
size: -
D: -
length: 18
CDR3: CASSVGDVPRGPQETQYF
DNA: TGTGCCAGCAGCGTAGGGGACGTACCCCGGGGGCCCCAAGAGACCCAGTACTTC

V: TRBV4-1
J: TRBJ2-1
size: -
D: -
length: 15
CDR3: CASSRPGSIYNEQFF
DNA: TGCGCCAGCAGCCGTCCAGGGAGTATCTACAATGAGCAGTTCTTC

V: TRBV19
J: TRBJ1-2
size: -
D: -
length: 13
CDR3: CASSIGGLYGYTF
DNA: TGTGCCAGTAGTATCGGGGGACTCTATGGCTACACCTTC

V: TRBV10-3
J: TRBJ2-1
size: -
D: TRBD2
length: 17
CDR3: CAISESGSGIESDEQFF
DNA: TGTGCCATCAGTGAGTCGGGTAGCGGGATCGAATCGGATGAGCAGTTCTTC

V: TRBV12-3/TRBV12-4
J: TRBJ2-1
size: -
D: -
length: 12
CDR3: CASTLSEYEQFF
DNA: TGTGCCAGCACGCTATCGGAGTATGAGCAGTTCTTC

V: TRBV6-4
J: TRBJ2-3
size: few
D: TRBD2
length: 15
CDR3: CASSDSGGATDTQYF
DNA: TGTGCCAGCAGTGACAGCGGGGGGGCCACAGATACGCAGTATTTT

V: TRBV6-5
J: TRBJ2-5
size: -
D: TRBD2
length: 15
CDR3: CASSYSGGSGETQYF
DNA: TGTGCCAGCAGTTACTCGGGCGGGAGCGGAGAGACCCAGTACTTC

V: TRBV27
J: TRBJ1-1
size: once
D: -
length: 15
CDR3: CASSFWKGMNTEAFF
DNA: TGTGCCAGCAGTTTTTGGAAAGGGATGAACACTGAAGCTTTCTTT

V: TRBV5-1
J: TRBJ1-3
size: -
D: -
length: 13
CDR3: CASRGGAGNTIYF
DNA: TGCGCCAGCAGGGGGGGCGCTGGAAACACCATATATTTT

V: TRBV27
J: TRBJ2-2
size: -
D: TRBD1
length: 15
CDR3: CASSWGQGDTGELFF
DNA: TGTGCCAGCAGTTGGGGACAGGGAGACACCGGGGAGCTGTTTTTT

V: TRBV19
J: TRBJ2-7
size: -
D: -
length: 14
CDR3: CASSISHGSYEQYF
DNA: TGTGCCAGTAGTATAAGTCACGGTTCCTACGAGCAGTACTTC

V: TRBV6-1
J: TRBJ2-5
size: -
D: TRBD2
length: 18
CDR3: CASSESPGLARNQETQYF
DNA: TGTGCCAGCAGTGAATCACCGGGACTAGCGCGCAACCAAGAGACCCAGTACTTC

V: TRBV7-9
J: TRBJ2-2
size: -
D: TRBD2
length: 13
CDR3: CASRGGVTGELFF
DNA: TGTGCCAGCAGGGGAGGGGTCACCGGGGAGCTGTTTTTT

V: TRBV6-5
J: TRBJ1-2
size: -
D: -
length: 14
CDR3: CASSSPRREGGYTF
DNA: TGTGCCAGCAGTTCACCCCGTCGAGAAGGTGGCTACACCTTC

V: TRBV6-5
J: TRBJ1-1
size: -
D: TRBD1
length: 15
CDR3: CASSIQGGGFTEAFF
DNA: TGTGCCAGCAGCATTCAGGGGGGAGGCTTCACTGAAGCTTTCTTT

V: TRBV27
J: TRBJ2-3
size: -
D: TRBD2
length: 15
CDR3: CASSPTSGRYYTQYF
DNA: TGTGCCAGCAGCCCAACTAGCGGGAGATATTATACGCAGTATTTT

V: TRBV3-1/TRBV3-2
J: TRBJ2-2
size: once
D: TRBD2
length: 15
CDR3: CASSLTSGNTGELFF
DNA: TGTGCCAGCAGCCTGACTAGCGGAAACACCGGGGAGCTGTTTTTT

V: TRBV7-2
J: TRBJ2-1
size: -
D: TRBD2
length: 15
CDR3: CASSLVTSGGYEQFF
DNA: TGTGCCAGCAGCTTAGTGACTAGCGGGGGGTATGAGCAGTTCTTC

V: TRBV18
J: TRBJ1-1
size: once
D: -
length: 15
CDR3: CASSPPTGPGTEAFF
DNA: TGTGCCAGCTCACCCCCCACAGGGCCGGGGACTGAAGCTTTCTTT

V: TRBV12-5
J: TRBJ1-1
size: -
D: -
length: 15
CDR3: CASGFDPDVNTEAFF
DNA: TGTGCTAGTGGTTTCGACCCGGACGTGAACACTGAAGCTTTCTTT

V: TRBV5-4
J: TRBJ1-1
size: few
D: -
length: 14
CDR3: CASSLGQENTEAFF
DNA: TGTGCCAGCAGCTTGGGACAGGAGAACACTGAAGCTTTCTTT

V: TRBV6-5
J: TRBJ1-1
size: few
D: -
length: 14
CDR3: CASSRRAGDTEAFF
DNA: TGTGCCAGCAGTAGGCGGGCGGGGGACACTGAAGCTTTCTTT

V: TRBV30
J: TRBJ1-1
size: -
D: -
length: 13
CDR3: CAWSLAGNTEAFF
DNA: TGTGCCTGGAGTTTAGCAGGGAACACTGAAGCTTTCTTT

V: TRBV18
J: TRBJ1-1
size: -
D: -
length: 16
CDR3: CASSPTGDPSNTEAFF
DNA: TGTGCCAGCTCACCGACGGGGGACCCGTCGAACACTGAAGCTTTCTTT

V: TRBV18
J: TRBJ1-1
size: -
D: -
length: 13
CDR3: CASSPEMNTEAFF
DNA: TGTGCCAGCTCACCTGAAATGAACACTGAAGCTTTCTTT

V: TRBV6-4
J: TRBJ1-1
size: -
D: TRBD1
length: 14
CDR3: CASSRAPGGTEAFF
DNA: TGTGCCAGCAGCCGGGCCCCAGGGGGGACTGAAGCTTTCTTT